Following are 27 T cell receptor beta chains from one sample sequenced in a study of neurological immune-mediated disorders. Time point here: longitudinal time-point 1 (baseline). In TCRdb, the 5' RACE reads were re-called with MiXCR into one record per CDR3 protein. The table shows tens of thousands of distinct CDR3 sequences, with roughly 10% occurring only once. The sample comprised PBMCs. The receptors were gathered from a male donor with HTLV-1-associated myelopathy (HAM/TSP).

This clonotype was recorded at least ten times. The gene calls are TRBV28 and TRBJ2-7; D is possibly TRBD1 (5 bases). There are 13 residues in the CDR3. The V and J ends lost 2 bases and 4 bases respectively, with 9 bases between them. The V gene's germline CDR1 is MDHEN and CDR2 SYDVKM. The CDR3 sequence: CASSLRQKYEQYF. The CDR3 bases are TGTGCCAGCAGTTTACGACAGAAATACGAGCAGTACTTC.

This clonotype was seen many times. The chain recombines TRBV7-8 with TRBJ2-7, with a weak D call TRBD1 (6 bases). The CDR3 totals 14 residues. V lost 2 bases and J 3 bases, leaving 11 bases between the germline ends. Germline CDR1 reads SGHVS; CDR2 reads FQNEAQ. The CDR3 region has the DNA TGTGCCAGCAGCTTATTCGACAGGTACTACGAGCAGTACTTC. Protein: CASSLFDRYYEQYF.

Ten or more counts support this clonotype. J is TRBJ1-5 and V is TRBV9, with no clear D. V was trimmed by 3 bases and J by 5 bases, leaving 15 bases between them. This CDR3 has 15 residues. Looked up from germline, CDR1 is SGDLS and CDR2 is YYNGEE. The CDR3 nucleotides are TGTGCCAGCAGCGCTGACATCTTTGGGCATCAGCCCCAGCATTTT. This sequence encodes CASSADIFGHQPQHF.

This clonotype was observed at least ten times. V is TRBV11-3 and J is TRBJ2-5, with D possibly called TRBD1 or TRBD2 (6 bases each). This CDR3 has 13 residues. The V gene's germline CDR1 is SGHNT and CDR2 YENEEA. Trimming removed 2 bases at V and 3 bases at J, with 7 bases between. The CDR3 DNA follows: TGTGCCAGCAGCTTAAGGGGGGAAGAGACCCAGTACTTC. It encodes CASSLRGEETQYF.

This clonotype was seen at least ten times. The chain carries TRBV20-1 and TRBJ1-5; D call uncertain. Germline CDR1 reads DFQATT; CDR2 reads SNEGSKA (reference sequence). This CDR3 region has 14 residues. V gave up 3 bases and J gave up 5 bases, with 14 bases separating them. The DNA for the CDR3 is TGCAGTGCTAGCGTCAATATGTTTGATCAGCCCCAGCATTTT. Translation: CSASVNMFDQPQHF.

This sequence joins TRBV28 and TRBJ2-7, with 9 positions matching TRBD1. In germline, CDR1 is MDHEN, CDR2 SYDVKM. V trimming: 4 bases; J trimming: 3 bases; junction bases outside the gene matches: 19. This CDR3 has 19 amino acids. CDR3 bases: TGTGCCAGCAGTTCCTTGGGGGGACAGGGTGTTCAGTTTTTCTACGAGCAGTACTTC. Translating gives CASSSLGGQGVQFFYEQYF.

This clonotype was detected ten times or more. J is TRBJ2-2 and V is TRBV7-8; 9 nucleotides align to TRBD1. This CDR3 is built from 15 residues. The trim removed 5 bases at V and 3 bases at J, leaving 4 bases unmatched. CDR1 and CDR2 from the germline V gene are SGHVS and FQNEAQ. Here the CDR3 DNA reads TGTGCCAGCAGCAAACAGGGGGCCGACACCGGGGAGCTGTTTTTT. Protein product: CASSKQGADTGELFF. Together with reference TRBV7-8 and TRBJ2-2, the CDR3 gives the full variable domain: GAGVSQSPRYKVAKRGQDVALRCDPISGHVSLFWYQQALGQGPEFLTYFQNEAQLDKSGLPSDRFFAERPEGSVSTLKIQRTQQEDSAVYLCASSKQGADTGELFFGEGSRLTVL.

The table lists this clonotype with many counts. The chain has TRBV3-1 and TRBJ2-7; D remains ambiguous. Germline V gene data show CDR1 as LGHDT and CDR2 as YNNKEL (reference sequence). Trimming pared 1 base from V and 5 bases from J, leaving 12 bases between. The CDR3 totals 14 residues. The chain's CDR3 is CASSQVAGVHEQYF. The CDR3 DNA reads TGTGCCAGCAGCCAAGTAGCAGGAGTCCACGAGCAGTACTTC.

This clonotype was picked up many times. V gene TRBV20-1 combines with J gene TRBJ2-1; 9 nucleotides match TRBD2. The trim removed 0 bases at V and 12 bases at J, leaving 18 bases unmatched. The CDR3 has 17 amino acids. Germline V lookup: CDR1 DFQATT, CDR2 SNEGSKA (reference sequence). The DNA for the CDR3 is TGCAGTGCTAGAGATGGGAAACTAGCGGGTATTGATGTGGTGCAGTTCTTC. This gives the protein CSARDGKLAGIDVVQFF.

This clonotype was recorded at least ten times. CDR3 loop: CASSISGVITGELFF. The DNA for the CDR3 is TGTGCCAGCAGTATTAGCGGGGTGATCACCGGGGAGCTGTTTTTT. The V and J genes are TRBV12-3 or TRBV12-4 and TRBJ2-2; 8 bases are shared with TRBD2. The CDR3 spans 15 residues. Unmatched junction bases numbered 6, after V lost 5 bases and J lost 4 bases.

Regarding this clonotype: It may be a read error: a sequence one base away is much more abundant. The chain joins TRBV11-2 to TRBJ1-2; maybe TRBD1 (5 bases). CDR1 is SGHAT and CDR2 is FQNNGV in the germline V gene. There are 15 residues in the CDR3. CDR3 DNA sequence: TGTGCCAGCAGCCTAGGGAGGGGATTATACTATGACTACACCTTC. Its protein is CASSLGRGLYYDYTF.

As to this clonotype: One end of the junction fails to match germline, which may point to a read error. The chain is built from TRBV12-3 or TRBV12-4 and TRBJ2-3, with D uncertain. The CDR3 is 12 residues long. The CDR3 spells CASSFSTDMQYF. The CDR3 DNA reads TGTGCCAGCAGTTTTTCCACCGATATGCAGTATTTT.

This clonotype has ten or more counts. V usage is TRBV20-1 and J usage is TRBJ1-1, with TRBD1 matching over 8 bases. Per germline, CDR1 DFQATT and CDR2 SNEGSKA (reference sequence). With 0 bases clipped from V and 3 bases from J, the junction kept 12 bases outside the gene matches. The CDR3 covers 17 residues. CDR3 amino acids: CSARDGWSGGVDTEAFF. The DNA for the CDR3 is TGCAGTGCTAGAGATGGATGGTCAGGGGGCGTGGACACTGAAGCTTTCTTT.

In its sample, this clonotype was seen many times. The chain joins TRBV7-6 to TRBJ2-2; perhaps TRBD1 as D (6 bases). CDR3 length: 16 amino acids. V lost 4 bases, J lost 0 bases, and 12 bases lay in between. Germline V gene lookup returns CDR1 SGHVS and CDR2 FNYEAQ. The CDR3 DNA follows: TGTGCCAGCAGCTCACCCGGGACACCGAACACCGGGGAGCTGTTTTTT. The encoded protein is CASSSPGTPNTGELFF.

This clonotype has a count of ten or more. The chain has TRBV20-1 and TRBJ2-5; no definite D call. Germline V gene data show CDR1 as DFQATT and CDR2 as SNEGSKA (reference sequence). This CDR3 region has 12 residues. Trimming left V 5 bases short and J 4 bases short, with 11 bases between. CDR3 amino acids: CSAAPYGETQYF. Here the CDR3 DNA reads TGCAGTGCTGCCCCCTACGGAGAGACCCAGTACTTC.

This clonotype was counted ten times or more. This chain links TRBV5-5 with TRBJ2-1; the D gene is possibly TRBD1 (6 bases). Germline V gene data show CDR1 as SGHKS and CDR2 as YYEKEE (reference sequence). The CDR3 is 15 residues long. V was trimmed by 4 bases and J by 15 bases, leaving 26 bases between them. The CDR3 sequence: CASSPEGHSNFQGFF. CDR3 in DNA: TGTGCCAGCAGCCCAGAGGGACACTCAAATTTCCAGGGGTTCTTC.

The V gene is TRBV5-1, the J gene TRBJ2-3; 11 bases fit TRBD1. The CDR3 sequence is 16 residues long. Germline trimming cut 4 bases from V and 2 bases from J; bases unmatched to any gene: 6. Looked up from germline, CDR1 is SGHRS and CDR2 is YFSETQ. The CDR3 protein is CASSPGQGAVTDTQYF. The CDR3 coding sequence is TGCGCCAGCAGCCCCGGACAGGGGGCGGTCACAGATACGCAGTATTTT. Together with reference TRBV5-1 and TRBJ2-3, the CDR3 gives the full variable domain: KAGVTQTPRYLIKTRGQQVTLSCSPISGHRSVSWYQQTPGQGLQFLFEYFSETQRNKGNFPGRFSGRQFSNSRSEMNVSTLELGDSALYLCASSPGQGAVTDTQYFGPGTRLTVL.

This clonotype was seen at least ten times. The chain links TRBV10-3 to TRBJ2-5, with D perhaps matching TRBD2 (6 bases). This CDR3 has 15 residues. The V and J ends lost 2 bases and 5 bases respectively, with 15 bases between them. The germline V gene encodes CDR1 ENHRY and CDR2 SYGVKD. CDR3 in amino acids: CAISEAGRRRETQYF. The CDR3 DNA reads TGTGCCATCAGTGAGGCGGGAAGGAGGAGGGAGACCCAGTACTTC.

This clonotype was counted at least ten times. This chain joins TRBV20-1 and TRBJ1-2, with a possible D match to TRBD1 (6 bases). In germline, CDR1 is DFQATT, CDR2 SNEGSKA (reference sequence). V gave up 7 bases and J gave up 5 bases, with 14 bases separating them. This CDR3 region has 12 residues. CDR3 sequence reads: CSGATGAYGYTF. The DNA for the CDR3 is TGCAGTGGCGCGACAGGAGCTTATGGCTACACCTTC.

This clonotype was detected many times. The chain carries TRBV5-1 and TRBJ1-1, with D perhaps matching TRBD1 (6 bases). The V and J ends lost 4 bases and 0 bases respectively, with 10 bases between them. Looked up from germline, CDR1 is SGHRS and CDR2 is YFSETQ. CDR3 size: 14 residues. The CDR3 protein is CASSLDSMNTEAFF. The CDR3 nucleotides are TGCGCCAGCAGCCTGGACAGTATGAACACTGAAGCTTTCTTT.

With regard to this clonotype: A read error may explain this, as a much larger clone is one base away. V usage is TRBV5-1 and J usage is TRBJ2-7; D is unclear. CDR3 length equals 15 residues. Germline CDR1 and CDR2: SGHRS and YFSETQ. V was shortened by 4 bases and J by 2 bases, with 16 bases between the two germline ends. The CDR3 spells CASSRYSRSTYEQYF. The CDR3 region has the DNA TGCGCCAGCAGCCGGTACAGCCGATCTACCTACGAGCAGTACTTC.

The table lists this clonotype with many counts. The CDR3 bases are TGCGCCAGCAGCCATTGGTCGGGAGGTCGTAACACCGGGGAGCTGTTTTTT. Protein sequence: CASSHWSGGRNTGELFF. The chain carries TRBV4-1 and TRBJ2-2, with TRBD2 identical over 7 bases. The J segment lost 2 bases and the V segment lost 3 bases, leaving 9 bases of the junction unmatched. CDR1 is MGHRA and CDR2 is YSYEKL in the germline V gene. This CDR3 region has 17 residues.

For this clonotype: An end of the junction differs from the germline gene, which may be a read error. The chain carries TRBV5-1 and TRBJ2-5, with a tentative D call TRBD2 (5 bases). There are 14 residues in the CDR3. Germline CDR1 is SGHRS and CDR2 is YFSETQ. The DNA for the CDR3 is TGCACCAGTAGCTTAGGACGGACTGCCGAGACCCAGTACTTC. It encodes CTSSLGRTAETQYF.

The sample holds many counts of this clonotype. The gene calls are TRBV5-1 and TRBJ2-5, with TRBD2 matching over 8 bases. Germline loops: CDR1 SGHRS, CDR2 YFSETQ. This CDR3 is 14 amino acids long. Trimming removed 5 bases from V and 2 bases from J; junction bases left unmatched: 5. CDR3 bases: TGCGCCAGCAGGACTGCGGGGGGACAAGAGACCCAGTACTTC. Amino acids: CASRTAGGQETQYF.

This clonotype has a count of ten or more. The genes are TRBV7-9 and TRBJ2-1, with 8 bases lining up with TRBD2. The CDR3 is 16 residues long. Germline loops: CDR1 SEHNR, CDR2 FQNEAQ (reference sequence). J lost 5 bases, V lost 5 bases, and 11 bases had no gene match. CDR3 region: CASSPTRGGSNNEQFF. The DNA of the CDR3 is TGTGCCAGCAGCCCTACCCGGGGGGGATCTAACAATGAGCAGTTCTTC.

The table lists this clonotype with many counts. The chain couples TRBV5-1 to TRBJ2-7; D remains unclear. The V gene's germline CDR1 is SGHRS and CDR2 YFSETQ. The V gene lost 4 bases and the J gene lost 1 base, with 12 bases spanning the gap. The CDR3 sequence is 14 residues long. The CDR3 is CASSPTPRSYEQYF. CDR3 nucleotides: TGCGCCAGCAGCCCTACCCCGCGGTCCTACGAGCAGTACTTC.

This clonotype was detected a few times. The chain joins TRBV5-5 to TRBJ1-5; D might be TRBD1 (5 bases). Trimming pared 0 bases from V and 0 bases from J, leaving 10 bases between. Per germline, CDR1 SGHKS and CDR2 YYEKEE (reference sequence). The CDR3 runs to 16 residues. The CDR3 sequence: CASSLGGKYSNQPQHF. For the CDR3, the DNA is TGTGCCAGCAGCTTGGGGGGGAAATATAGCAATCAGCCCCAGCATTTT.